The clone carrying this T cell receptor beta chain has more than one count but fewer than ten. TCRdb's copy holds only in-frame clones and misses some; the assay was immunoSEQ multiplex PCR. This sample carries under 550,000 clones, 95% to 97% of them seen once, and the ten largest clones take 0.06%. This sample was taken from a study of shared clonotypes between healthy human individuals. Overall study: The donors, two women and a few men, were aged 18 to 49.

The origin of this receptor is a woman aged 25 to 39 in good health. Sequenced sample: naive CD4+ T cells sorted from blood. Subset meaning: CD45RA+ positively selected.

This chain's CDR3 is CASSESRQPQHF. CDR3 nucleotides: TGTGCCAGCAGTGAATCCCGTCAGCCCCAGCATTTT. The chain carries TRBV6-1 and TRBJ1-5; no firm D call. The germline V and J ends were trimmed by 2 bases and 6 bases, with 5 bases remaining between them. The CDR3 has 12 residues. Germline V CDR1 and CDR2: MNHNS, SASEGT.